These 11 T cell receptor beta chains originate from one sample sequenced in a study of metastatic and nonmetastatic thyroid tumors. No patient received treatment before thyroid surgery. TCRdb redid the clone calls on the PCR reads using MiXCR. This sample carries 15,000 to 20,000 clones, under 45% of them seen once, and the ten largest clones take about 25%. Material: tumor tissue. The receptors derive from a female donor with papillary thyroid cancer or a benign thyroid nodule (not recorded which). Some clones in this sample may be carry-over from other donors' samples.

The V gene is TRBV20-1, the J gene TRBJ1-2; TRBD1 is a possible D gene (5 bases). The CDR3 has 15 amino acids. Germline V gives CDR1 DFQATT, CDR2 SNEGSKA (reference sequence). Trimming left V 2 bases short and J 2 bases short, with 15 bases between. This CDR3 reads CSARLGGRGNYGYTF. The CDR3 bases are TGCAGTGCTAGACTTGGCGGGCGGGGCAACTATGGCTACACCTTC.

The V gene is TRBV7-8, the J gene TRBJ2-7; D unclear. CDR3 length: 14 residues. The V and J ends lost 3 bases and 6 bases respectively, with 15 bases between them. CDR1 is SGHVS, CDR2 FQNEAQ, per germline. DNA of the CDR3: TGTGCCAGCAGCTTGTCCGACGCCCGATCCGAGCAGTACTTC. Translating it yields CASSLSDARSEQYF.

There are a few counts of this clone. This chain links TRBV10-3 with TRBJ2-2; 15 bases are a match to TRBD2. V dropped 10 bases and J dropped 2; count of bases not matched to a gene: 8. The CDR3 consists of 17 residues. The germline CDR1 and CDR2 sequences are ENHRY and SYGVKD. The CDR3, as DNA: TGTGCCACCACCCCGGGACTAGCGGGGGGAAACACCGGGGAGCTGTTTTTT. Translated: CATTPGLAGGNTGELFF.

The CDR3 nucleotides are TGTGCCAGCAGCTTAATCGCGGGAGGGCAATACGAGCAGTACTTC. Amino acids: CASSLIAGGQYEQYF. V usage is TRBV11-2 and J usage is TRBJ2-7; 9 bases align to TRBD2. J gave up 4 bases and V 2 bases, and 6 bases lay outside the gene matches. CDR1 and CDR2 from the germline V gene are SGHAT and FQNNGV. The CDR3 contains 15 residues.

This clone was picked up a small number of times. The chain couples TRBV6-1 to TRBJ2-3; 8 bases are shared with TRBD1. V gave up 1 base and J gave up 10 bases; unmatched junction bases: 4. Germline V lookup: CDR1 MNHNS, CDR2 SASEGT. The CDR3 consists of 13 residues. For the CDR3, the DNA is TGTGCCAGCAGTGAAGATAGGACAGGGTCGCAGTATTTT. Translated, it gives CASSEDRTGSQYF.

The V and J genes are TRBV12-3 or TRBV12-4 and TRBJ2-7; 14 nucleotides line up with TRBD2. The V segment lost 3 bases and the J segment 6 bases; nucleotides outside the gene matches: 1. This CDR3 contains 14 residues. The CDR3 region is CASSFGLAGGEQYF. In DNA form, the CDR3 reads TGTGCCAGCAGTTTTGGACTAGCGGGAGGCGAGCAGTACTTC.

This CDR3 is CATMAGGSSEQFF. The CDR3 bases are TGTGCCACCATGGCGGGAGGGTCGTCTGAGCAGTTCTTC. The chain has TRBV24-1 and TRBJ2-1, with 9 bases fitting TRBD2. The length of the CDR3 is 13 residues. V shed 8 bases, J shed 9 bases, and the junction held 7 bases outside the gene matches. Germline lookup yields CDR1 KGHDR and CDR2 SFDVKD.

J is TRBJ2-2 and V is TRBV12-3 or TRBV12-4; D gene unclear. The CDR3 is made up of 14 amino acids. The V end lost 6 bases, the J end lost 4 bases, and 12 bases lay between the germline ends. The CDR3 spells CASSPILSTGELFF. The CDR3 DNA reads as TGTGCCAGCAGCCCGATCCTGAGCACCGGGGAGCTGTTTTTT.

This clone was seen just once. This rearrangement joins TRBV4-1 to TRBJ2-1, with 9 bases matching TRBD2. J gave up 8 bases and V 2 bases, and 10 bases lay outside the gene matches. Germline values: CDR1 MGHRA, CDR2 YSYEKL. This CDR3 region has 16 residues. The CDR3 nucleotides are TGCGCCAGCAGCCAACTGGGACTAGCAGGAATGCATGAGCAGTTCTTC. It yields the protein CASSQLGLAGMHEQFF.

The chain links TRBV6-1 to TRBJ2-3; 9 bases agree with TRBD1. V lost 6 bases to trimming and J lost 7 bases; unmatched junction nucleotides: 8. The CDR3 has 14 residues. Germline CDR1 MNHNS, CDR2 SASEGT. The CDR3 DNA follows: TGTGCCAGCAGACGGGCCGGGACAGGGAATACGCAGTATTTT. It codes for CASRRAGTGNTQYF.

This chain joins TRBV24-1 and TRBJ2-3; 14 bases map to TRBD2. CDR1 and CDR2 from the germline V gene are KGHDR and SFDVKD. Unmatched junction bases numbered 7, after V lost 2 bases and J lost 1 base. The CDR3 length is 19 residues. As DNA, the CDR3 is TGTGCCACCAGTGATTCCCTGGGACTAGCGGGAGTCGGCACAGATACGCAGTATTTT. This gives the protein CATSDSLGLAGVGTDTQYF.